The rows below give T cell receptor beta chains drawn from one sample of a study of T cell responses to AZD1222 COVID-19 vaccine. Assay: immunoSEQ multiplex PCR; the TCRdb copy retains only in-frame clones and omits some. The sample carries tens of thousands of clones, more than 75% recorded once. The sample here was peripheral blood, taken on day 0 of AZD1222 vaccination. These receptors were obtained from an adult in good health. The CDR3 runs from the conserved cysteine through the conserved F or W. Fields, in order: clone size, V gene, D gene, J gene, CDR3 protein, CDR3 DNA. A D gene is named only where the DNA matches it firmly. For some rows the clone size is stated as once, few or many, or as a class when expanded; others skip it.

-	TRBV7-2	-	TRBJ1-4	CASSFQGSGEKLFF	TGTGCCAGCAGCTTCCAGGGGTCCGGAGAAAAACTGTTTTTT
-	TRBV5-1	TRBD2	TRBJ2-2	CASSLGTRGGAVTGELFF	TGCGCCAGCAGCTTGGGGACTCGCGGGGGGGCCGTCACCGGGGAGCTGTTTTTT
-	TRBV30	TRBD2	TRBJ2-7	CAWSSGRTSGMYEQYF	TGTGCCTGGAGCTCCGGGAGGACTAGCGGGATGTACGAGCAGTACTTC
-	TRBV7-9	-	TRBJ2-1	CASSLARPDNEQFF	TGTGCCAGCAGCTTAGCGCGACCCGACAATGAGCAGTTCTTC
-	TRBV7-8	TRBD2	TRBJ2-1	CASSLVAGGPGTYNEQFF	TGTGCCAGCAGCTTAGTCGCGGGGGGGCCTGGTACCTACAATGAGCAGTTCTTC
-	TRBV19	-	TRBJ1-3	CASTPHLGFVDSGNTIYF	TGTGCCAGTACCCCTCACCTGGGATTTGTAGACTCTGGAAACACCATATATTTT
few	TRBV7-9	-	TRBJ2-3	CASSLDTDTQYF	TGTGCCAGCAGCTTAGACACAGATACGCAGTATTTT
-	TRBV18	TRBD2	TRBJ2-1	CASSPRPSSGGDEQFF	TGTGCCAGCTCACCACGCCCGTCTAGCGGGGGAGATGAGCAGTTCTTC
-	TRBV28	-	TRBJ1-5	CASSPAGISNQPQHF	TGTGCCAGCAGTCCCGCGGGTATAAGCAATCAGCCCCAGCATTTT
once	TRBV7-9	-	TRBJ2-1	CASSPPGLSSYNEQFF	TGTGCCAGCAGCCCCCCGGGTCTTAGCTCCTACAATGAGCAGTTCTTC
-	TRBV6-5	-	TRBJ1-2	CASSRSRANNYGYTF	TGTGCCAGCAGTCGGAGTAGGGCCAATAACTATGGCTACACCTTC
once	TRBV3-1/TRBV3-2	-	TRBJ2-3	CASSHAATDTQYF	TGTGCCAGCAGCCACGCAGCCACAGATACGCAGTATTTT
-	TRBV30	-	TRBJ2-2	CAWLGIGELFF	TGTGCCTGGCTAGGGATCGGGGAGCTGTTTTTT
-	TRBV7-2	-	TRBJ1-2	CASSFRGSGYTF	TGTGCCAGCAGCTTTCGGGGGTCCGGCTACACCTTC
-	TRBV2	-	TRBJ2-3	CASRGRLAPEDTQYF	TGTGCCAGCAGGGGGCGTCTAGCCCCGGAAGATACGCAGTATTTT
-	TRBV28	-	TRBJ1-5	CASSVRQVLSNQPQHF	TGTGCCAGCAGTGTCCGACAGGTTCTTAGCAATCAGCCCCAGCATTTT
-	TRBV18	-	TRBJ2-1	CASSAWTVSYNEQFF	TGTGCCAGCTCCGCCTGGACAGTCTCCTACAATGAGCAGTTCTTC
-	TRBV19	-	TRBJ2-7	CASSPLLAYEQYF	TGTGCCAGTAGTCCCTTATTGGCCTACGAGCAGTACTTC
once	TRBV6-2/TRBV6-3	-	TRBJ1-5	CASSRRDKQPQHF	TGTGCCAGCAGTCGCCGGGACAAACAGCCCCAGCATTTT
-	TRBV20-1	-	TRBJ2-3	CSAGETDTQYF	TGCAGTGCTGGGGAAACAGATACGCAGTATTTT
-	TRBV19	-	TRBJ1-3	CASKTGISSGNTIYF	TGTGCCAGTAAGACGGGGATTTCCTCTGGAAACACCATATATTTT
-	TRBV29-1	TRBD1	TRBJ2-7	CSVVELGQGSYEQYF	TGCAGCGTCGTGGAACTGGGACAGGGGTCCTACGAGCAGTACTTC
once	TRBV3-1/TRBV3-2	-	TRBJ2-7	CASSSWVVGEQYF	TGTGCCAGCTCTTCCTGGGTTGTGGGCGAGCAGTACTTC
-	TRBV18	-	TRBJ1-2	CASSPDLYGYTF	TGTGCCAGCTCACCGGACCTCTATGGCTACACCTTC
-	TRBV19	TRBD1	TRBJ1-5	CASSIAHRGYNQPQHF	TGTGCCAGTAGTATAGCCCACAGGGGCTACAATCAGCCCCAGCATTTT
-	TRBV16	-	TRBJ2-5	CASSLQVGETQYF	TGTGCCAGCAGCCTCCAAGTCGGAGAGACCCAGTACTTC
few	TRBV6-5	-	TRBJ2-7	CASARPWDEQYF	TGTGCCAGCGCACGGCCGTGGGACGAGCAGTACTTC
-	TRBV7-9	-	TRBJ1-6	CASSPNRRFDSPLHF	TGTGCCAGCAGCCCCAATAGGAGGTTTGATTCACCCCTCCACTTT
-	TRBV10-2	-	TRBJ1-5	CASTSDFNQPQHF	TGCGCCAGCACTTCCGACTTCAATCAGCCCCAGCATTTT
-	TRBV7-8	TRBD2	TRBJ2-5	CASSSLAGGLETQYF	TGTGCCAGCAGCTCCCTAGCGGGGGGGCTCGAGACCCAGTACTTC
once	TRBV7-3	-	TRBJ2-1	CASSLGLYNEQFF	TGTGCCAGCAGCTTGGGACTCTACAATGAGCAGTTCTTC
-	TRBV25-1	TRBD2	TRBJ2-3	CASSFLGGWDTDTQYF	TGTGCCAGCAGCTTCCTCGGGGGGTGGGATACAGATACGCAGTATTTT
once	TRBV2	TRBD1	TRBJ1-2	CASSSSDRGGTNYGYTF	TGTGCCAGCAGTTCCTCGGACAGGGGAGGAACTAACTATGGCTACACCTTC
-	TRBV5-1	-	TRBJ2-5	CASSLGHHLETQYF	TGCGCCAGCAGCTTGGGACACCACTTAGAGACCCAGTACTTC
-	TRBV30	-	TRBJ1-2	CAGRLGLRDYGYTF	TGTGCCGGACGCTTGGGCCTTAGAGACTATGGCTACACCTTC
-	TRBV7-2	-	TRBJ2-5	CASTPPSETQYF	TGTGCCAGCACCCCCCCATCGGAGACCCAGTACTTC
-	TRBV10-2	-	TRBJ1-1	CASSESGWGTEAFF	TGCGCCAGCAGTGAGTCCGGTTGGGGCACTGAAGCTTTCTTT
-	TRBV5-8	-	TRBJ1-1	CASSLDVGLYGEAFF	TGTGCCAGCAGCTTGGACGTGGGTCTTTATGGAGAAGCTTTCTTT
once	TRBV30	-	TRBJ1-2	CAWSSGSYIYGYTF	TGTGCCTGGAGTAGCGGCAGTTACATCTATGGCTACACCTTC
-	TRBV21-1	-	TRBJ1-4	CASSLRVPNEKLFF	TGTGCCAGCAGCCTCAGGGTCCCTAATGAAAAACTGTTTTTT
-	TRBV18	-	TRBJ2-7	CASSAPLSSEYPSYEQYF	TGTGCCAGCTCAGCCCCTTTAAGTTCCGAGTACCCCTCCTACGAGCAGTACTTC
-	TRBV21-1	-	TRBJ2-7	CASSKIVPAGF	TGTGCCAGCAGCAAAATAGTCCCTGCGGGCTTC
-	TRBV7-2	-	TRBJ1-5	CASSFGQSSHQPQHF	TGTGCCAGCAGCTTCGGACAGTCAAGCCATCAGCCCCAGCATTTT
-	TRBV11-2	-	TRBJ1-6	CASSPRTASSYNSPLHF	TGTGCCAGCAGCCCTCGGACCGCTAGCTCCTATAATTCACCCCTCCACTTT
-	TRBV2	TRBD1	TRBJ1-5	CASSLDRDHQPQHF	TGTGCCAGCAGCTTGGACAGGGATCATCAGCCCCAGCATTTT
-	TRBV12-3/TRBV12-4	-	TRBJ2-5	CASSLNQETQYF	TGTGCCAGCAGTTTAAACCAAGAGACCCAGTACTTC